Listed below are T cell receptor beta chains from one sample, sequenced in a study of T cells in localized non-small cell lung cancer. Clones were sequenced by immunoSEQ multiplex PCR, and TCRdb holds only the in-frame ones, with some missing. The table records 1,500 to 2,000 clones, roughly 25% of them present only once. The sequencing used normal lung tissue next to the tumor, collected before any cancer treatment. The receptors derive from a female donor over 55 with stage I lung adenocarcinoma. Each CDR3 is given with its conserved first and last residue. Each record gives: V gene, D gene, J gene, clone size, CDR3 DNA, CDR3 protein. A D gene is named only where the DNA matches it firmly. Not all rows give a size; the values are once, few, many and, for expanded clones, a class.

v_call: TRBV18; d_call: NA; j_call: TRBJ1-1; clone_size: NA; cdr3_nt: TGTGCCAGCTCACCACTCGGAGATGGCACTGAAGCTTTCTTT; cdr3_aa: CASSPLGDGTEAFF
v_call: TRBV19; d_call: TRBD2; j_call: TRBJ2-2; clone_size: NA; cdr3_nt: TGTGCCAGTAGTATAGCCCACTTTCTAGCGGGATTATACACCGGGGAGCTGTTTTTT; cdr3_aa: CASSIAHFLAGLYTGELFF
v_call: TRBV29-1; d_call: NA; j_call: TRBJ1-2; clone_size: few; cdr3_nt: TGCAGCGTCTCCGACAGTGAAACTAACTATGGCTACACCTTC; cdr3_aa: CSVSDSETNYGYTF
v_call: TRBV28; d_call: NA; j_call: TRBJ2-5; clone_size: large; cdr3_nt: TGTGCCAGCAGTTTACGCCTAGTGGAGGGGGAGACCCAGTACTTC; cdr3_aa: CASSLRLVEGETQYF
v_call: TRBV14; d_call: TRBD1; j_call: TRBJ2-3; clone_size: large; cdr3_nt: TGTGCCAGCAGCCAAGTGGGCCCGGGACAGGGACCAGATACGCAGTATTTT; cdr3_aa: CASSQVGPGQGPDTQYF
v_call: TRBV19; d_call: TRBD2; j_call: TRBJ2-7; clone_size: NA; cdr3_nt: TGTGCCAGTAGTATAGTTGGCGGGAGGACCCACGAGCAGTACTTC; cdr3_aa: CASSIVGGRTHEQYF
v_call: TRBV6-8; d_call: NA; j_call: TRBJ1-2; clone_size: NA; cdr3_nt: TGTGCCAGCAGACCCCGGACCGAGAACTATGGCTACACCTTC; cdr3_aa: CASRPRTENYGYTF
v_call: TRBV6-8; d_call: NA; j_call: TRBJ2-3; clone_size: medium-sized; cdr3_nt: TGTGCCAGCAGCTTGGGATTGCCGACAGATACGCAGTATTTT; cdr3_aa: CASSLGLPTDTQYF
v_call: TRBV6-8; d_call: TRBD2; j_call: TRBJ2-3; clone_size: NA; cdr3_nt: TGTGCCAGCAGTTATATCGCGGGAGGGGCAGATACGCAGTATTTT; cdr3_aa: CASSYIAGGADTQYF
v_call: TRBV29-1; d_call: TRBD2; j_call: TRBJ2-3; clone_size: NA; cdr3_nt: TGCAGCGTTGAAGGACTAGCGGGAGGGCTGAGCACAGATACGCAGTATTTT; cdr3_aa: CSVEGLAGGLSTDTQYF
v_call: TRBV14; d_call: TRBD2; j_call: TRBJ2-3; clone_size: NA; cdr3_nt: TGTGCCAGCAGCCCTCTAGCGGGAGACGGAGATACGCAGTATTTT; cdr3_aa: CASSPLAGDGDTQYF